The subject of this entry is one T cell receptor (beta chain). The sample comes from a study of T cell changes during pregnancy in multiple sclerosis. Trimming removed 1 base from V and 1 base from J, with 11 bases in between. Germline CDR1 reads SGHVS; CDR2 reads FNYEAQ. The CDR3 spans 15 residues. The data were produced by immunoSEQ multiplex PCR, yet TCRdb's version contains in-frame clones alone and is incomplete. The sample records fewer than 70,000 clones, roughly 92% being singletons. Source: peripheral blood, taken in the second trimester of pregnancy. The V and J genes are TRBV7-6 and TRBJ2-7, with D perhaps TRBD2 (6 bases). The TCR sequence derives from a female donor with multiple sclerosis, enrolled in a pregnancy study. Here the CDR3 reads CASSLELAASYEQYF. The CDR3 nucleotides are TGTGCCAGCAGCTTAGAGTTAGCGGCATCCTACGAGCAGTACTTC.